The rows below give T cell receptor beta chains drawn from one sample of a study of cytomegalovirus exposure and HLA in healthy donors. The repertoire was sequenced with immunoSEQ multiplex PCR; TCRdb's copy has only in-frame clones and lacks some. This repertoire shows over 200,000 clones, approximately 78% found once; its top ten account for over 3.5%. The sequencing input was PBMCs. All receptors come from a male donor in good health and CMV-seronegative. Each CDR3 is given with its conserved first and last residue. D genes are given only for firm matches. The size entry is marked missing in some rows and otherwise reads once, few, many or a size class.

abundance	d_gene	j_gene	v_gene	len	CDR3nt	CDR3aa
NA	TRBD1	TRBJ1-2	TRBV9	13	TGTGCCAGCAGCGTAGTACAGGGGTCAGGCTACACCTTC	CASSVVQGSGYTF
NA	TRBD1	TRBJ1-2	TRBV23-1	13	TGCGCCAGCAGTCCCCGACAGGGGGATGGCTACACCTTC	CASSPRQGDGYTF
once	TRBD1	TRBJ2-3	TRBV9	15	TGTGCCAGCAGCTCTAGGGACAGCAGCACAGATACGCAGTATTTT	CASSSRDSSTDTQYF
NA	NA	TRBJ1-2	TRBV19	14	TGTGCCAGTAGACCGGGAGCTGGAAACTATGGCTACACCTTC	CASRPGAGNYGYTF
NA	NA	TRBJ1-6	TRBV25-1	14	TGTGCCAGCAGTGTCGGGACACGGAATTCACCCCTCCACTTT	CASSVGTRNSPLHF
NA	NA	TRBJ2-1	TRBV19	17	TGTGCCAGTAGTAATCCTTCAGGCGGGAACTTCTACAATGAGCAGTTCTTC	CASSNPSGGNFYNEQFF
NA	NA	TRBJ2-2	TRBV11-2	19	TGTGCCAGCAGCTTAGGAGCCCTAAGGCTAGCGCGATCCACCGGGGAGCTGTTTTTT	CASSLGALRLARSTGELFF
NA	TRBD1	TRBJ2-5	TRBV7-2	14	TGTGCCAGCAGCTCCGGGACAGTGTTAGAGACCCAGTACTTC	CASSSGTVLETQYF
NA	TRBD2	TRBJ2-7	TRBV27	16	TGTGCCAGCAGTTACGGACTAGTTCCTGGCCTCTACGAGCAGTACTTC	CASSYGLVPGLYEQYF
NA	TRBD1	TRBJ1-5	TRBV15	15	TGTGCCACCAGCAGCGAACAGGGGGGCAATCAGCCCCAGCATTTT	CATSSEQGGNQPQHF
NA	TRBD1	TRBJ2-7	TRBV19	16	TGTGCCAGTAGTGGACAGGCGCCATCGAGCTCCTACGAGCAGTACTTC	CASSGQAPSSSYEQYF
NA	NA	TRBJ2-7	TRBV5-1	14	TGCGCCAGCAGCTTTGAACAGGAAACCTACGAGCAGTACTTC	CASSFEQETYEQYF
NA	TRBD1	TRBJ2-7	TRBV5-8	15	TGTGCCAGCAGCTTGGGGACAGGGATCTCCTACGAGCAGTACTTC	CASSLGTGISYEQYF
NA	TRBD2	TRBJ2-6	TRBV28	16	TGTGCCAGCAGGCCGGGACTAACCTCTGGGGCCAACGTCCTGACTTTC	CASRPGLTSGANVLTF
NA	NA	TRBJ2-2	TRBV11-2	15	TGTGCCAGCAGCCCAACAGGGATTAACACCGGGGAGCTGTTTTTT	CASSPTGINTGELFF
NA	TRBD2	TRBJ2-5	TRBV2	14	TGTGCCAGCAGTGAGACTAGCGGACAAGAGACCCAGTACTTC	CASSETSGQETQYF
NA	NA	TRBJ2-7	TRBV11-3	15	TGTGCCAGCAGCTTAGGAGCGGCGAGCTCCTACGAGCAGTACTTC	CASSLGAASSYEQYF
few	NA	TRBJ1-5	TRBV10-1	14	TGCGCCAGCAGTCCGGGAGGGACCCCTCACCCCCAGCATTTT	CASSPGGTPHPQHF
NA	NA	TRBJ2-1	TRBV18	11	TGTGCCAGCTCACCCCGCAATGAGCAGTTCTTC	CASSPRNEQFF
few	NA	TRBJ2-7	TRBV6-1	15	TGTGCCAGCAGTGTTAGGACAGAGAGCTCCTACGAGCAGTACTTC	CASSVRTESSYEQYF
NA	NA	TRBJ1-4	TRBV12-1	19	TGTGCCAGCAGCTTTGCTTGTATGGTGGGGGGGGCGAGAAATGAAAAACTGTTTTTT	CASSFACMVGGARNEKLFF
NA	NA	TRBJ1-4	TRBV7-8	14	TGTGCCAGCAGCTTTTTCGCAACTAATGAAAAACTGTTTTTT	CASSFFATNEKLFF
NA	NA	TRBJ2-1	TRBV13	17	TGTGCCAGCAGCTTAGTTTTTGCATCAGGGCTCGAGCATGAGCAGTTCTTC	CASSLVFASGLEHEQFF
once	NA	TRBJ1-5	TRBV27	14	TGTGCCAGCAGTTTATTCGGGGGTAATCAGCCCCAGCATTTT	CASSLFGGNQPQHF
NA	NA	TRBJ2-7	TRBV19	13	TGTGCCAGTGGACATCTCAGCTCCTACGAGCAGTACTTC	CASGHLSSYEQYF
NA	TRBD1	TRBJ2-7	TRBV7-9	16	TGTTCCAGCAGCGCAGATCCCGGGACAGCATCCTACGAGCAGTACTTC	CSSSADPGTASYEQYF
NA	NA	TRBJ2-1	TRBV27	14	TGTGCCAGCAGTGGGGGCCAGCTTACAAATGAGCAGTTCTTC	CASSGGQLTNEQFF
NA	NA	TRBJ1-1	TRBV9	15	TGTGCCAGCAGCCCCCCAGAGGGAGGGAGGGCTGAAGCTTTCTTT	CASSPPEGGRAEAFF
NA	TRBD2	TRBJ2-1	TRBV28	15	TGTGCCAGCAGTTTTCGCGGGACTAGCGGAAATGAGCAGTTCTTC	CASSFRGTSGNEQFF
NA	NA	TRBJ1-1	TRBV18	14	TGTGCCAGCTCACTAGGACAGTTGAACACTGAAGCTTTCTTT	CASSLGQLNTEAFF
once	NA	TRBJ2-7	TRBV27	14	TGTGCCAGCAGTTTAACAGAACAGGGCTACGAGCAGTACTTC	CASSLTEQGYEQYF
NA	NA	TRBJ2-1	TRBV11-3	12	TGTGCCAGCAGCAAAGAGGGTAGCGAGGAGTTCTTC	CASSKEGSEEFF
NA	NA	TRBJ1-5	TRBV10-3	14	TGTGCCATCGGAGACAGGCGGAGCAATCAGCCCCAGCATTTT	CAIGDRRSNQPQHF
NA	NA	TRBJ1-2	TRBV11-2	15	TGTGCCAGCAGCTTAGCGGGACTAACTAACTATGGCTACACCTTC	CASSLAGLTNYGYTF
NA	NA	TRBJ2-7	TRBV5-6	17	TGTGCCAGCACCTCTAGGTGGGTCGGGGTTAGCTCCTACGAGCAGTACTTC	CASTSRWVGVSSYEQYF
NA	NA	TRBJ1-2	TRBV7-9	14	TGTGCCAGCAGCTCTAGACAGCCCTTGAATGGCTACACCTTC	CASSSRQPLNGYTF
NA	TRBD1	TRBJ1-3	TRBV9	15	TGTGCCAGCAGCTCACAGGGGAGCTCTGGAAACACCATATATTTT	CASSSQGSSGNTIYF
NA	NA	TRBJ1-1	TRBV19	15	TGTGCCAGTAGTATAGTGAACAGGGAGAACACTGAAGCTTTCTTT	CASSIVNRENTEAFF
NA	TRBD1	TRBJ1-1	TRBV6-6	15	TGTGCCAGCATCTCGAGGACAGGGGCGAACACTGAAGCTTTCTTT	CASISRTGANTEAFF
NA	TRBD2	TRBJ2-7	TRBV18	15	TGTGCCAGCTCAAACCTCGGGACTAGCGGGAACGAGCAGTACTTC	CASSNLGTSGNEQYF
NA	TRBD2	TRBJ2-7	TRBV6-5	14	TGTGTCAGCAGTTACACACGGACTAGCCACGAGCAGTACTTC	CVSSYTRTSHEQYF
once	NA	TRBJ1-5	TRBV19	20	TGTGCCAGTAGTATAGATGGTCAGGGTAAGGCTCGATGGGCTGATCAGCCCCAGCATTTT	CASSIDGQGKARWADQPQHF
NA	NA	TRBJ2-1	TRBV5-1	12	TGCGCCAGCAGCTTAGAGATACGAGAGCAGTTCTTC	CASSLEIREQFF
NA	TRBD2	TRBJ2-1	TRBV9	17	TGTGCCAGCAGCCTGGCTAGCGGGCAAAGCTCCTACAATGAGCAGTTCTTC	CASSLASGQSSYNEQFF
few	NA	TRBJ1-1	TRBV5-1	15	TGCGCCAGCACCCTAACCGGGGCGGGATTCACTGAAGCTTTCTTT	CASTLTGAGFTEAFF
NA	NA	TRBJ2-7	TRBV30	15	TGTGCCTGGAGTGAAGGCATCCTAGGGGCCTACGAGCAGTACTTC	CAWSEGILGAYEQYF